This paragraph covers one T cell receptor (beta chain) sequence. The target antigen is unknown. Stated time point: week 35, safety follow-up. One vaccine dose held 300 ug of mutant IDH1 20-mer peptide and came with topical imiquimod. Eight vaccine injections were given to patients in weeks 1, 3, 5, 7, 11, 15, 19 and 23. After removal of 2 bases from V and 7 bases from J, the junction contained 7 bases not matched to a gene. Germline CDR1 SGDLS, CDR2 YYNGEE. There are 15 residues in the CDR3. The sample is drawn from a study of a mutant IDH1 vaccine in newly diagnosed glioma. Measured with immunoSEQ multiplex PCR; TCRdb has only the in-frame clones, and not every one. This table has roughly 49,000 clones, 85% to 95% appearing once.

The sequence came from a man aged 50 to 59 with glioma. The chain combines TRBV9 with TRBJ2-1; 9 bases match TRBD2. The material sequenced was PBMCs, taken from a glioma patient whose treatment included an IDH1 peptide vaccine. As DNA, the CDR3 is TGTGCCAGCAGCGTCACGGCCGCGGGGGGGAATGAGCAGTTCTTC. Protein sequence: CASSVTAAGGNEQFF. The variable domain in full, with the rest retrieved from reference TRBV9 and TRBJ2-1, is DSGVTQTPKHLITATGQRVTLRCSPRSGDLSVYWYQQSLDQGLQFLIQYYNGEERAKGNILERFSAQQFPDLHSELNLSSLELGDSALYFCASSVTAAGGNEQFFGPGTRLTVL.